The rows below give T cell receptor beta chains drawn from one sample of a study of CD8 T cells in Susac syndrome. Via MiXCR, TCRdb re-called the immunoSEQ multiplex PCR reads, giving one row per CDR3 protein. Altogether some 190,000 distinct CDR3 sequences are present, 90% to 95% being singletons, with the ten largest covering approximately 0.094%. Sequencing used CD4+ T cells from PBMCs. Source of these receptors: a human donor in good health. Each CDR3 is given with its conserved first and last residue. The D gene is left open where the match is weak.

V	D	J	DNA	CDR3
TRBV7-9	TRBD2	TRBJ2-3	TGTGCCAGCAGCCATACACCCGGACTAGCACTATCTTATACGCAGTATTTT	CASSHTPGLALSYTQYF
TRBV4-1	NA	TRBJ1-2	TGCGCCAGCAGCCGGACCACAGGGATCCCCTATGGCTACACCTTC	CASSRTTGIPYGYTF
TRBV20-1	TRBD1	TRBJ1-2	TGCAGTGCCGTACAGGGGGCTGGCGGCTACACCTTC	CSAVQGAGGYTF
TRBV4-1	NA	TRBJ1-2	TGCGCCAGCAGCCAAGATCAGTCGAACTATGGCTACACCTTC	CASSQDQSNYGYTF
TRBV20-1	NA	TRBJ1-5	TGCAGTGCCGGGGACGGCTGGAATCAGCCCCAGCATTTT	CSAGDGWNQPQHF
TRBV7-2	TRBD1	TRBJ1-1	TGTGCCAGCAGCGCTAGAGAACCGGGACAGGGTCATGCTTTCTTT	CASSAREPGQGHAFF
TRBV7-2	NA	TRBJ1-5	TGTGCCAGCAGCTCCCCCGGCAATCAGCCCCAGCATTTT	CASSSPGNQPQHF
TRBV19	TRBD1	TRBJ1-2	TGTGCCAGTAGTATAGTGGCGGGACAGGGATATGGCTACACCTTC	CASSIVAGQGYGYTF
TRBV2	NA	TRBJ1-1	TGTGCCAGCAGTGAAGTGTGGGGTGGTGCTTTCTTT	CASSEVWGGAFF
TRBV30	TRBD1	TRBJ1-2	TGTGCCTGGCAAGAGGACAGGAACTATGGCTACACCTTC	CAWQEDRNYGYTF
TRBV27	NA	TRBJ1-4	TGTGCCAGCAGGGGCAGCTATAATGAAAAACTGTTTTTT	CASRGSYNEKLFF
TRBV3-1	NA	TRBJ2-1	TGTGCCAGCAGCCAGAGCGTCTCCTACAATGAGCAGTTCTTC	CASSQSVSYNEQFF